This T cell receptor (beta chain) derives from a study of T cell repertoires in cytomegalovirus infection (dated by TCRdb to about 2019). About the investigation overall: Recently identified HLA-C-restricted CMV epitopes, whose presentation resists viral immunomodulation, were targeted by peptide stimulations together with well-studied HLA-B-restricted epitopes. Donor HLA type was relevant to the analysis, as public TCR beta signatures indicated carriage of CMV infection together with the matching HLA type.

Study-level results and caveats: The ex vivo response was dominated by HLA-C-restricted CMV-specific TCR beta clonotypes, which also provided the single most frequent clonotype in two of eight donors. Cumulative frequency of public TCR beta family members discriminated carriers of CMV infection plus the relevant HLA type in this cohort and an independent roughly 350-donor cohort.

The sample's treatment or condition, from its label and the paper: in vitro stimulation with specific CMV peptide epitopes to enrich CMV-specific T cells. Sequencing was carried out with an Illumina HiSeq 1500. Using fastp at Q25 and MiXCR, TCRdb reprocessed the public reads and kept productive beta chains. Under each unique CDR3 protein, matching rows form one entry showing the most common genes and DNA. The sample data list around 800,000 distinct CDR3 sequences, and approximately 30% of these were observed just once. Around 12% of the sample is taken by the ten largest. A note on this clonotype: What this receptor recognizes is not known. No per-base quality is available; no much larger clone lies one base away.

Taken from cysteine to phenylalanine, the CDR3 has 16 residues. Left in the record is the CDR3 DNA by itself, 48 bases read in frame from the first base. V is shortened by 3 bases, J by 2 bases, and the region joining them spans 17 bases. CDR1 and CDR2, looked up from the germline V gene, are MDHEN and SYDVKM. The sample here was cultured CD8+ T cells from PBMCs, taken from culture after CMV antigen stimulation. The rearranged segments are TRBV28 and TRBJ2-7; the D gene is not confidently resolved. This TCR derives from a human donor in good health (CMV status not recorded). Some clones in this sample may be carry-over from other donors' samples. The nucleotide sequence is TGTGCCAGCAGTTTCAATCAGGACGTATATACCTACGAGCAGTACTTC. This is translated as CASSFNQDVYTYEQYF.